A selection of T cell receptor beta chains follows, all from one sample in a study of blood T cell repertoires in COVID-19. Profiled with immunoSEQ multiplex PCR; TCRdb holds only in-frame clones, not every one. The sample yields 200,000 to 250,000 clones, roughly 79% seen once. The sample consisted of peripheral blood. Receptors were obtained from a woman of 80 years or more with COVID-19, enrolled during active disease. The CDR3 runs from the conserved cysteine through the conserved F or W. The D gene is left open where the match is weak. Where a row states a size, it is once, few, many or the class of an expanded clone; other rows omit it.

TRBJ2-7 TRBD2 . TRBV3-1/TRBV3-2 CASSRARDYELQYF TGTGCCAGCAGCCGAGCCCGGGACTATGAGCTGCAGTACTTC
TRBJ1-2 . . TRBV5-4 CASRGRANYGYTF TGTGCCAGCAGGGGCAGGGCCAACTATGGCTACACCTTC
TRBJ1-5 . . TRBV6-5 CASSYSRTVGNQPQHF TGTGCCAGCAGTTACTCGCGGACTGTAGGCAATCAGCCCCAGCATTTT
TRBJ1-2 TRBD1 . TRBV9 CASSRSPGTETIGGYTF TGTGCCAGCAGCCGAAGCCCCGGGACAGAAACTATCGGGGGCTACACCTTC
TRBJ1-2 . once TRBV20-1 CSVSGGGYTF TGCAGTGTCTCGGGGGGTGGCTACACCTTC
TRBJ1-4 . . TRBV18 CASSPLREGEKLFF TGTGCCAGCTCACCACTGAGAGAGGGTGAAAAACTGTTTTTT
TRBJ1-5 TRBD1 once TRBV18 CASSPTGGFNQPQHF TGTGCCAGCTCTCCCACAGGGGGCTTCAATCAGCCCCAGCATTTT
TRBJ1-1 TRBD1 few TRBV6-5 CASSYHRGSVKTEAFF TGTGCCAGCAGTTACCACAGGGGTAGTGTCAAAACTGAAGCTTTCTTT
TRBJ1-1 . . TRBV12-3/TRBV12-4 CASSSTVNTEAFF TGTGCCAGCAGCTCGACAGTGAACACTGAAGCTTTCTTT
TRBJ1-5 . . TRBV7-9 CASTTGNQPQHF TGTGCCAGCACCACGGGAAATCAGCCCCAGCATTTT
TRBJ1-6 . . TRBV2 CASRRLGGDSYNSPLHF TGTGCCAGCAGACGCTTAGGGGGAGACTCCTATAATTCACCCCTCCACTTT
TRBJ1-1 TRBD1 . TRBV30 CAWSGQGKAFF TGTGCCTGGAGTGGACAGGGGAAAGCTTTCTTT
TRBJ2-7 . few TRBV6-2/TRBV6-3 CASRYGQGGAYEQYF TGTGCCAGCAGATACGGACAGGGAGGGGCCTACGAGCAGTACTTC
TRBJ2-1 . once TRBV3-1/TRBV3-2 CASSQDRGTYNEQFF TGTGCCAGCAGCCAAGATAGGGGTACCTACAATGAGCAGTTCTTC
TRBJ2-7 . . TRBV21-1 CASSKIVAGQVYEQYF TGTGCCAGCAGCAAAATAGTCGCAGGACAGGTCTACGAGCAGTACTTC
TRBJ1-5 . . TRBV5-7 CASSPAGRPGNQPQHF TGTGCCAGCAGCCCTGCGGGGAGACCAGGCAATCAGCCCCAGCATTTT
TRBJ1-3 TRBD1 . TRBV9 CASSGITGGGGNTIYF TGTGCCAGCAGCGGCATAACAGGGGGCGGTGGAAACACCATATATTTT
TRBJ1-2 TRBD1 . TRBV19 CASSSTGTGEGGYTF TGTGCCAGTAGTTCGACCGGGACAGGGGAAGGTGGCTACACCTTC
TRBJ1-2 TRBD1 . TRBV7-9 CASSAGQGGLNTF TGTGCCAGCAGCGCGGGACAGGGAGGTCTGAACACCTTC
TRBJ2-3 . . TRBV5-8 CASSPRGADTQYF TGTGCCAGCAGCCCCCGGGGTGCAGATACGCAGTATTTT
TRBJ2-3 . . TRBV6-2/TRBV6-3 CASSLGLAKFTDTQYF TGTGCCAGCAGTTTAGGGCTAGCGAAGTTCACAGATACGCAGTATTTT
TRBJ1-1 . . TRBV25-1 CASSVGHGMNTEAFF TGTGCCAGCAGTGTAGGACACGGAATGAACACTGAAGCTTTCTTT
TRBJ1-2 TRBD1 few TRBV19 CASSIEGRGPEGYTF TGTGCCAGTAGTATAGAAGGCAGGGGGCCTGAAGGCTACACCTTC